Listed below are T cell receptor beta chains from one sample, sequenced in a study of post-analysis software for immune sequencing data. Using its own MiXCR run on the PCR reads, TCRdb lists one record per CDR3 protein. Among hundreds of thousands of distinct CDR3 sequences listed, roughly 50% were seen once. The specimen sequenced was blood. Receptor source: a girl aged 5-17 years with multiple sclerosis. Each CDR3 is given with its conserved first and last residue. D genes are given only for firm matches. Expanded clones are given a class, and other clones once, few, many or no size at all.

d_call | j_call | v_call | clone_size | cdr3_nt | cdr3_aa
- | TRBJ1-6 | TRBV28 | once | TGTGCCAGCAGTTTAGAAATCGGGTCAGGGAATTCACCCCTCCACTTT | CASSLEIGSGNSPLHF
- | TRBJ2-7 | TRBV11-2 | once | TGTGCCAGCAGCTTACAGGGTGGGATGGGCGAGCAGTACTTC | CASSLQGGMGEQYF
- | TRBJ1-1 | TRBV29-1 | - | TGCAGCGTTGGAGGGGCTAACACTGAAGCTTTCTTT | CSVGGANTEAFF
TRBD1 | TRBJ2-5 | TRBV20-1 | - | TGCAGTGCTTACTCACAGGGGAACGGGGAGACCCAGTACTTC | CSAYSQGNGETQYF
- | TRBJ2-1 | TRBV6-6 | - | TGTGCCAGCAGTTACTCGAGCACCGGGGGCTTGTACAATGAGCAGTTCTTC | CASSYSSTGGLYNEQFF
TRBD2 | TRBJ2-7 | TRBV29-1 | - | TGCAGCGTTGAAAAAGGTCCCTCGCGACCGGGACTAGCGGCACCGACCTACGAGCAGTACTTC | CSVEKGPSRPGLAAPTYEQYF
- | TRBJ2-5 | TRBV9 | - | TGTGCCAGCAGCGTAGCTACGGGGGCAGACCTGCCAGGAGAGACCCAGTACTTC | CASSVATGADLPGETQYF
TRBD1 | TRBJ1-4 | TRBV4-2 | many | TGTGCCAGCAGCCAAACCGCAGGGGGAGGAAATGAAAAACTGTTTTTT | CASSQTAGGGNEKLFF
- | TRBJ1-2 | TRBV7-2 | - | TGTGCCAGCAGCTTAGGGTCGGAGGGGTACTATGGCTACACCTTC | CASSLGSEGYYGYTF
TRBD1 | TRBJ2-7 | TRBV10-3 | few | TGTGCCATCAGTGAGTCAAACCAAGGGACAGGCCCTTTCAATGAGCAGTACTTC | CAISESNQGTGPFNEQYF
- | TRBJ2-5 | TRBV20-1 | - | TGCAGTGCTAGGGCCCTGAGCGAGACCCAGTACTTC | CSARALSETQYF
- | TRBJ2-1 | TRBV4-1 | - | TGCGCCAGCAGCGCCAGAGGCGGGGCTGGGGATGAGCAGTTCTTC | CASSARGGAGDEQFF
TRBD2 | TRBJ2-7 | TRBV15 | - | TGTGCCACCAGCAGAGATCTTCTAGCGGGGTACGAGCAGTACTTC | CATSRDLLAGYEQYF
- | TRBJ2-1 | TRBV5-6 | - | TGTGCCAGCAACCGGCTTAAAAACTCCTACAATGAGCAGTTCTTC | CASNRLKNSYNEQFF
- | TRBJ1-4 | TRBV5-1 | - | TGCGCCAGCAGCTCGCAAGAAAAACTGTTTTTT | CASSSQEKLFF
TRBD2 | TRBJ2-1 | TRBV6-6 | few | TGTGCCAGCACGACTAGCGGCCTTTACAATGAGCAGTTCTTC | CASTTSGLYNEQFF
- | TRBJ2-1 | TRBV20-1 | - | TGCAGTGCTAGTACGATGGTTGTTGGGAATGAGCAGTTCTTC | CSASTMVVGNEQFF
- | TRBJ1-5 | TRBV6-6 | - | TGTGCCAGCATCTTGGGGACAAGAGGCAATCAGCCCCAGCATTTT | CASILGTRGNQPQHF
- | TRBJ2-1 | TRBV24-1 | - | TGTGCCACCAGTGAGGACGGACGGTCGTGGCGTCACGGGCAGTTCTTC | CATSEDGRSWRHGQFF
- | TRBJ1-1 | TRBV2 | few | TGTGCCAGCAGTTCGGGACGGCAGAACACTGAAGCTTTCTTT | CASSSGRQNTEAFF
- | TRBJ2-7 | TRBV29-1 | few | TGCAGCGCCGGATCCTCGCGGAACGAGCAGTACTTC | CSAGSSRNEQYF
- | TRBJ2-3 | TRBV29-1 | - | TGCAGCGTTGAAGATTCGGGTTGGGGGGATACGCAGTATTTT | CSVEDSGWGDTQYF
TRBD2 | TRBJ2-5 | TRBV5-6 | - | TGTGCCAGCAGCTTTAGCGGGAGATCGTTGGGTCAAGAGACCCAGTACTTC | CASSFSGRSLGQETQYF
TRBD2 | TRBJ2-3 | TRBV5-1 | - | TGCGCCAGCAGCTTTCAAACTAGCGGGGAGCGCGATACGCAGTATTTT | CASSFQTSGERDTQYF
TRBD2 | TRBJ2-1 | TRBV11-2 | - | TGTGCCAGCAGCTCCCTGGGACTAGCGGGGGCCTCCCGTGAGCAGTTCTTC | CASSSLGLAGASREQFF
- | TRBJ1-2 | TRBV29-1 | - | TGCAGCGTTGAAGATATATTAGGGTCACGAGGCTACACCTTC | CSVEDILGSRGYTF
TRBD1 | TRBJ2-5 | TRBV5-1 | - | TGTGCCAGCAGCTCCGGGACAGGGGTAGAGACCCAGTACTTC | CASSSGTGVETQYF
- | TRBJ2-1 | TRBV7-6 | - | TGTGCCAGCAGCCGATTGGACGGGGTTAACTACAATGAGCAGTTCTTC | CASSRLDGVNYNEQFF